The 20 T cell receptor beta chains in this list originate from one sample, sequenced in a study of CXCR3-negative and CXCR3-positive naive CD8 T cells. The study's findings and limits: CXCR3-positive naive cells had TRB CDR3s that were more hydrophobic than CXCR3-negative naive cells had.

Their specific antigens are unknown. Libraries of TRB cDNA were made by 5' RACE and carried UMIs. TCRdb reworked the 5' RACE reads into one entry per CDR3 protein, no DNA. The repertoire table contains some 130,000 distinct CDR3 sequences. Sequencing was carried out using naive CXCR3+ CD8+ T cells from blood. The subset denotes: CD45RO-CCR7+CD27+CD95- naive CD8+ T cells expressing CXCR3 (TNR3+). The receptor set was obtained from a human donor in good health. Some clones in this sample may be carry-over from other donors' samples.

The gene calls are TRBV12-3 or TRBV12-4 and TRBJ2-1; absent DNA, TCRdb's TRBD2 call cannot be checked. This CDR3 comprises 16 residues. The CDR3 reads CASSWPTSGERNEQFF.

The chain links TRBV13 to TRBJ1-2; no DNA is available, so the TRBD1 call from TCRdb remains unchecked. The germline gives CDR1 PRHDT, CDR2 FYEKMQ (reference sequence). The CDR3 runs 17 residues. Here the CDR3 reads CASSPGTGGSANYGYTF.

The chain carries TRBV4-1 and TRBJ2-5; absent DNA, TCRdb's TRBD2 call cannot be checked. Germline assignment: CDR1 MGHRA and CDR2 YSYEKL. The CDR3 is made up of 16 amino acids. The CDR3 sequence is CASSLQTSGDQETQYF.

The chain employs TRBV9 and TRBJ2-3; TCRdb reports TRBD2, a call that lacks DNA to check it against. The CDR3 covers 15 residues. Germline-derived CDR1 and CDR2 are SGDLS and YYNGEE. The chain's CDR3 is CASSVERGGQDTQYF.

The chain couples TRBV19 to TRBJ1-1. The CDR3 spans 13 residues. The V gene's germline CDR1 is LNHDA and CDR2 SQIVND (reference sequence). The CDR3 sequence: CASNPTLNTEAFF.

This chain links TRBV29-1 with TRBJ1-2. CDR3 length: 15 amino acids. Germline V gives CDR1 SQVTM, CDR2 ANQGSEA. The CDR3 region is CSVEDPGLPNYGYTF.

The V gene is TRBV10-3, the J gene TRBJ2-1. This CDR3 contains 14 residues. From germline, CDR1 is ENHRY and CDR2 SYGVKD. CDR3: CAISETASLNEQFF.

CDR3 loop: CASSPMDTQYF. V usage is TRBV9 and J usage is TRBJ2-3. Germline-derived CDR1 and CDR2 are SGDLS and YYNGEE. The CDR3 has 11 amino acids.

The chain joins TRBV7-2 to TRBJ2-7; no DNA is available, so the TRBD1 call from TCRdb remains unchecked. The CDR3 spans 13 residues. The V gene's germline CDR1 is SGHTA and CDR2 FQGNSA. The CDR3 loop reads CASSRGQGDEQYF.

The CDR3: CSGLAFVGETQYF. The chain has TRBV29-1 and TRBJ2-5; absent DNA, TCRdb's TRBD2 call cannot be checked. The germline gives CDR1 SQVTM, CDR2 ANQGSEA. This CDR3 has 13 amino acids.

The chain is built from TRBV5-1 and TRBJ1-1; TCRdb calls TRBD1, which cannot be checked without DNA. CDR1 is SGHRS and CDR2 is YFSETQ in the germline V gene. The CDR3 sequence is 15 residues long. CDR3 sequence: CASSSRQGRGTEAFF.

The chain is built from TRBV27 and TRBJ2-4; TCRdb names TRBD1, which stays unverified in the absence of DNA. This CDR3 comprises 14 residues. Looked up from germline, CDR1 is MNHEY and CDR2 is SMNVEV (reference sequence). The CDR3 sequence: CASSDSLAKNIQYF.

The chain's CDR3 is CASSYEGPNIQYF. The V and J genes are TRBV6-2 or TRBV6-3 and TRBJ2-4; the D call from TCRdb, TRBD1, cannot be confirmed without DNA. Per the germline V gene, CDR1 is MNHEY and CDR2 is SVGEGT. The CDR3 is 13 amino acids.

The chain carries TRBV6-2 or TRBV6-3 and TRBJ2-7. CDR3 size: 12 residues. Per germline, CDR1 MNHEY and CDR2 SVGEGT. CDR3: CASSYSSFEQYF.

The chain employs TRBV12-3 or TRBV12-4 and TRBJ2-1; there is no DNA to check the TCRdb D call of TRBD2. The CDR3 length is 15 residues. CDR3 in amino acids: CASNSVSGNFDEQFF.

V usage is TRBV2 and J usage is TRBJ2-1; the TCRdb D gene call, TRBD1, has no DNA to confirm it. Germline V gene lookup returns CDR1 SNHLY and CDR2 FYNNEI. The CDR3 is made up of 15 amino acids. CDR3 in amino acids: CASSAFGGGYNEQFF.

This rearrangement joins TRBV5-4 to TRBJ1-1. There are 18 residues in the CDR3. In germline, CDR1 is SGHNT, CDR2 YYREEE (reference sequence). The CDR3 here is CASSLRLAMAGPNTEAFF. Together with reference TRBV5-4 and TRBJ1-1, the CDR3 gives the full variable domain: ETGVTQSPTHLIKTRGQQVTLRCSSQSGHNTVSWYQQALGQGPQFIFQYYREEENGRGNFPPRFSGLQFPNYSSELNVNALELDDSALYLCASSLRLAMAGPNTEAFFGQGTRLTVV.

V usage is TRBV5-5 and J usage is TRBJ2-1. The CDR3 is made up of 13 amino acids. CDR1 SGHKS and CDR2 YYEKEE come from the germline V gene (reference sequence). CDR3: CASSLPSYNEQFF. Full variable domain (remainder filled in from reference TRBV5-5 and TRBJ2-1): DAGVTQSPTHLIKTRGQQVTLRCSPISGHKSVSWYQQVLGQGPQFIFQYYEKEERGRGNFPDRFSARQFPNYSSELNVNALLLGDSALYLCASSLPSYNEQFFGPGTRLTVL.

This rearrangement joins TRBV27 to TRBJ2-7. This CDR3 has 15 residues. The germline V gene has CDR1 MNHEY and CDR2 SMNVEV (reference sequence). The CDR3 region is CASSYFASRIHEQYF.

The V gene is TRBV7-6, the J gene TRBJ2-1; the D gene TCRdb calls, TRBD2, cannot be checked with no DNA. From germline, CDR1 is SGHVS and CDR2 FNYEAQ. The CDR3 contains 17 residues. This chain's CDR3 is CASSIGLAGVLGNEQFF.